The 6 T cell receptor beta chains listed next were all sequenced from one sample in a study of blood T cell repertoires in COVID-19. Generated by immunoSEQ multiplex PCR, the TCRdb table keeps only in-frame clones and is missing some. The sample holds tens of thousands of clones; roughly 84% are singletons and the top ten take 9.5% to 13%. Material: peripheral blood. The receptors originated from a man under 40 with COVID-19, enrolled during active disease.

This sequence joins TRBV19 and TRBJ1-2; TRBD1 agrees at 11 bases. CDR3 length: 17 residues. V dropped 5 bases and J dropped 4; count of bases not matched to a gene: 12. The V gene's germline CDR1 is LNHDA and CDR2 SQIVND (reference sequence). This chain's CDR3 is CASSEWTGGLPTYGYTF. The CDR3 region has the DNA TGTGCCAGTAGTGAATGGACAGGGGGCCTACCGACCTATGGCTACACCTTC. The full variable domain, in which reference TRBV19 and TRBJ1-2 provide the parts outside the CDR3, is DGGITQSPKYLFRKEGQNVTLSCEQNLNHDAMYWYRQDPGQGLRLIYYSQIVNDFQKGDIAEGYSVSREKKESFPLTVTSAQKNPTAFYLCASSEWTGGLPTYGYTFGSGTRLTVV.

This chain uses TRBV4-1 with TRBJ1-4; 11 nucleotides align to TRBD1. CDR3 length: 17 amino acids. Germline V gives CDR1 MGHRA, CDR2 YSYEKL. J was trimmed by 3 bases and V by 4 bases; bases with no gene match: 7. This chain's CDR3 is CASSPSGQGAANEKLFF. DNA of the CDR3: TGCGCCAGCAGCCCCAGCGGACAGGGGGCAGCTAATGAAAAACTGTTTTTT.

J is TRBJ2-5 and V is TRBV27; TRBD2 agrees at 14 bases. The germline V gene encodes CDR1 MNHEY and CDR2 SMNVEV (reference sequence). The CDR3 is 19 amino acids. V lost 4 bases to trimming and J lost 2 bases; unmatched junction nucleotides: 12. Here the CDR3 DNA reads TGTGCCAGCAGTTCCCCCCGGGGACTAGCGGGAGTGAGGCAAGAGACCCAGTACTTC. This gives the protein CASSSPRGLAGVRQETQYF.

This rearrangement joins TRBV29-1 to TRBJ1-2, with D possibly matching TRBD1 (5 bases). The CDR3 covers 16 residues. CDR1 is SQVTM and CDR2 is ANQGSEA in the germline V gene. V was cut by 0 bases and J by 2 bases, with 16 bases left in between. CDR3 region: CSVEDRGTLQNYGYTF. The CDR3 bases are TGCAGCGTTGAAGATCGGGGGACCTTACAAAACTATGGCTACACCTTC.

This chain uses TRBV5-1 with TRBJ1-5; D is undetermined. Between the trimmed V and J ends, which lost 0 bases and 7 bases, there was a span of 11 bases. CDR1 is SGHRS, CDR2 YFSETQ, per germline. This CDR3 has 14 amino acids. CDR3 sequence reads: CASSLASEGQPQHF. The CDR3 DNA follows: TGCGCCAGCAGCTTGGCCTCCGAGGGACAGCCCCAGCATTTT.

The CDR3 bases are TGTGCCAGCAGCCCGGGGACAGGGGCTAGCAATCAGCCCCAGCATTTT. Amino acids: CASSPGTGASNQPQHF. The chain has TRBV5-6 and TRBJ1-5, with 10 bases lining up with TRBD1. The CDR3 contains 16 residues. CDR1 and CDR2 (germline): SGHDT, YYEEEE. Trimming cost V 4 bases and J 0 bases; bases outside gene matches: 4.